These T cell receptor beta chains were read from a single sample in a study of beta chain features in type 1 diabetes. The method was immunoSEQ multiplex PCR; TCRdb's version includes in-frame clones alone and lacks a portion of them. The sample yields roughly 400,000 clones, approximately 14% seen once. Sample: naive CD4+ T cells from blood. The receptors were gathered from a man aged 25-45 years in good health. The CDR3 runs from the conserved cysteine through the conserved F or W. Fields, in order: clone size, J gene, V gene, CDR3 length, D gene, CDR3 protein, CDR3 DNA. The D gene is left open where the match is weak. Clone size, where shown, is once, few, many, or a class for clones that have expanded.

clone_size: -; j_call: TRBJ2-5; v_call: TRBV10-3; cdr3_length: 14; d_call: -; cdr3_aa: CAISEGLSQETQYF; cdr3_nt: TGTGCCATCAGTGAAGGACTCTCCCAAGAGACCCAGTACTTC
clone_size: few; j_call: TRBJ1-2; v_call: TRBV4-1; cdr3_length: 16; d_call: -; cdr3_aa: CASSQVPGTGNYGYTF; cdr3_nt: TGCGCCAGCAGCCAAGTCCCCGGGACGGGTAACTATGGCTACACCTTC
clone_size: few; j_call: TRBJ2-2; v_call: TRBV9; cdr3_length: 16; d_call: TRBD1; cdr3_aa: CASSQRTGTDTGELFF; cdr3_nt: TGTGCCAGCAGCCAAAGGACAGGGACGGACACCGGGGAGCTGTTTTTT
clone_size: -; j_call: TRBJ1-2; v_call: TRBV11-2; cdr3_length: 11; d_call: -; cdr3_aa: CASSSEYGYTF; cdr3_nt: TGTGCCAGCAGCTCGGAATATGGCTACACCTTC
clone_size: -; j_call: TRBJ2-1; v_call: TRBV30; cdr3_length: 11; d_call: -; cdr3_aa: CAWSQDNEQFF; cdr3_nt: TGTGCCTGGAGTCAGGACAATGAGCAGTTCTTC
clone_size: -; j_call: TRBJ1-1; v_call: TRBV25-1; cdr3_length: 12; d_call: -; cdr3_aa: CASSEVYSEAFF; cdr3_nt: TGTGCCAGCAGTGAAGTGTACTCTGAAGCTTTCTTT
clone_size: -; j_call: TRBJ2-3; v_call: TRBV5-1; cdr3_length: 15; d_call: -; cdr3_aa: CASSYLNLGTDTQYF; cdr3_nt: TGCGCCAGCAGCTACCTAAATCTCGGGACAGATACGCAGTATTTT
clone_size: -; j_call: TRBJ2-3; v_call: TRBV6-6; cdr3_length: 15; d_call: -; cdr3_aa: CASSRSGRSTDTQYF; cdr3_nt: TGTGCCAGCAGCCGGAGCGGGCGGAGCACAGATACGCAGTATTTT
clone_size: few; j_call: TRBJ2-2; v_call: TRBV7-9; cdr3_length: 14; d_call: -; cdr3_aa: CASSLVLGTGELFF; cdr3_nt: TGTGCCAGCAGCTTAGTTCTGGGGACCGGGGAGCTGTTTTTT
clone_size: few; j_call: TRBJ2-1; v_call: TRBV5-4; cdr3_length: 16; d_call: -; cdr3_aa: CASSPGPNKVYNEQFF; cdr3_nt: TGTGCCAGCAGCCCGGGACCGAATAAAGTCTACAATGAGCAGTTCTTC
clone_size: many; j_call: TRBJ2-3; v_call: TRBV30; cdr3_length: 14; d_call: -; cdr3_aa: CAWSVELATDTQYF; cdr3_nt: TGTGCCTGGAGTGTAGAACTAGCCACAGATACGCAGTATTTT
clone_size: few; j_call: TRBJ2-2; v_call: TRBV5-1; cdr3_length: 15; d_call: -; cdr3_aa: CASSGWGADTGELFF; cdr3_nt: TGCGCCAGCAGCGGGTGGGGCGCGGACACCGGGGAGCTGTTTTTT
clone_size: -; j_call: TRBJ2-3; v_call: TRBV9; cdr3_length: 14; d_call: TRBD1; cdr3_aa: CASSVDQGADTQYF; cdr3_nt: TGTGCCAGCAGCGTAGATCAGGGGGCAGATACGCAGTATTTT
clone_size: few; j_call: TRBJ2-5; v_call: TRBV7-8; cdr3_length: 16; d_call: TRBD2; cdr3_aa: CASSHAGLALPQTQYF; cdr3_nt: TGTGCCAGCAGCCACGCGGGACTAGCGTTACCCCAGACCCAGTACTTC
clone_size: -; j_call: TRBJ2-1; v_call: TRBV5-1; cdr3_length: 14; d_call: -; cdr3_aa: CARKGGHRYNEQFF; cdr3_nt: TGCGCCAGGAAAGGCGGGCACCGATACAATGAGCAGTTCTTC
clone_size: few; j_call: TRBJ1-6; v_call: TRBV4-3; cdr3_length: 15; d_call: -; cdr3_aa: CASSQVGGGDSPLHF; cdr3_nt: TGCGCCAGCAGCCAAGTCGGGGGAGGTGATTCACCCCTCCACTTT
clone_size: few; j_call: TRBJ2-1; v_call: TRBV5-4; cdr3_length: 15; d_call: -; cdr3_aa: CASSLAPAAANEQFF; cdr3_nt: TGTGCCAGCAGCTTGGCCCCGGCCGCCGCCAATGAGCAGTTCTTC
clone_size: -; j_call: TRBJ1-3; v_call: TRBV20-1; cdr3_length: 11; d_call: -; cdr3_aa: CSAPLGNTIYF; cdr3_nt: TGCAGTGCACCGCTGGGAAACACCATATATTTT
clone_size: once; j_call: TRBJ2-7; v_call: TRBV7-6; cdr3_length: 14; d_call: -; cdr3_aa: CASSLGTGTYEQYF; cdr3_nt: TGTGCCAGCAGCTTAGGGACTGGAACCTACGAGCAGTACTTC
clone_size: -; j_call: TRBJ2-6; v_call: TRBV7-2; cdr3_length: 15; d_call: -; cdr3_aa: CASSLGLVGANVLTF; cdr3_nt: TGTGCCAGCAGCTTAGGTCTAGTAGGGGCCAACGTCCTGACTTTC
clone_size: -; j_call: TRBJ2-7; v_call: TRBV7-2; cdr3_length: 15; d_call: -; cdr3_aa: CASSLRGGRNYEQYF; cdr3_nt: TGTGCCAGCAGCTTACGTGGGGGGCGTAACTACGAGCAGTACTTC
clone_size: few; j_call: TRBJ2-1; v_call: TRBV11-2; cdr3_length: 14; d_call: TRBD1; cdr3_aa: CASSSGQTYNEQFF; cdr3_nt: TGTGCCAGCAGCTCGGGACAGACCTACAATGAGCAGTTCTTC
clone_size: -; j_call: TRBJ2-3; v_call: TRBV11-2; cdr3_length: 15; d_call: -; cdr3_aa: CASSRRGASTDTQYF; cdr3_nt: TGTGCCAGCAGCCGCCGGGGGGCTAGCACAGATACGCAGTATTTT
clone_size: -; j_call: TRBJ1-5; v_call: TRBV9; cdr3_length: 14; d_call: TRBD1; cdr3_aa: CASSSRDRGQPQHF; cdr3_nt: TGTGCCAGCAGCAGCCGGGACAGGGGTCAGCCCCAGCATTTT
clone_size: -; j_call: TRBJ2-5; v_call: TRBV7-2; cdr3_length: 13; d_call: -; cdr3_aa: CASSPSPSETQYF; cdr3_nt: TGTGCCAGCAGCCCAAGCCCCAGTGAGACCCAGTACTTC
clone_size: many; j_call: TRBJ2-4; v_call: TRBV18; cdr3_length: 14; d_call: -; cdr3_aa: CASSPSRSGNIQYF; cdr3_nt: TGTGCCAGCTCACCATCCCGGTCTGGAAACATTCAGTACTTC
clone_size: few; j_call: TRBJ2-1; v_call: TRBV5-6; cdr3_length: 13; d_call: -; cdr3_aa: CASTSAVHNEQFF; cdr3_nt: TGTGCCAGCACTTCGGCTGTTCACAATGAGCAGTTCTTC
clone_size: -; j_call: TRBJ1-4; v_call: TRBV7-2; cdr3_length: 16; d_call: TRBD1; cdr3_aa: CASSLVVGQANEKLFF; cdr3_nt: TGTGCCAGCAGCTTAGTAGTTGGACAGGCAAATGAAAAACTGTTTTTT
clone_size: -; j_call: TRBJ2-1; v_call: TRBV11-3; cdr3_length: 16; d_call: -; cdr3_aa: CASSLDGPEPYNEQFF; cdr3_nt: TGTGCCAGCAGCTTAGATGGGCCTGAGCCCTACAATGAGCAGTTCTTC
clone_size: -; j_call: TRBJ1-5; v_call: TRBV7-3; cdr3_length: 13; d_call: -; cdr3_aa: CASSLNAREPQHF; cdr3_nt: TGTGCCAGCAGCTTAAATGCCCGGGAACCCCAGCATTTT
clone_size: few; j_call: TRBJ2-5; v_call: TRBV12-5; cdr3_length: 14; d_call: TRBD1; cdr3_aa: CASGKGQGEETQYF; cdr3_nt: TGTGCTAGTGGCAAGGGACAGGGTGAAGAGACCCAGTACTTC
clone_size: -; j_call: TRBJ1-2; v_call: TRBV7-2; cdr3_length: 15; d_call: TRBD1; cdr3_aa: CASSAGTGPNYGYTF; cdr3_nt: TGTGCCAGCAGCGCCGGGACAGGGCCTAACTATGGCTACACCTTC
clone_size: few; j_call: TRBJ2-3; v_call: TRBV5-6; cdr3_length: 15; d_call: TRBD2; cdr3_aa: CASGPGLARTDTQYF; cdr3_nt: TGTGCCAGCGGACCGGGACTAGCGAGAACAGATACGCAGTATTTT
clone_size: -; j_call: TRBJ2-1; v_call: TRBV20-1; cdr3_length: 11; d_call: -; cdr3_aa: CSVGNFNEQFF; cdr3_nt: TGCAGTGTGGGCAACTTCAATGAGCAGTTCTTC
clone_size: -; j_call: TRBJ2-3; v_call: TRBV6-5; cdr3_length: 15; d_call: TRBD2; cdr3_aa: CASSRSGSVADTQYF; cdr3_nt: TGTGCCAGCAGTCGTAGCGGGAGTGTAGCAGATACGCAGTATTTT
clone_size: few; j_call: TRBJ2-1; v_call: TRBV29-1; cdr3_length: 15; d_call: -; cdr3_aa: CSVIRFGDNYNEQFF; cdr3_nt: TGCAGCGTTATTCGTTTTGGTGATAATTACAATGAGCAGTTCTTC
clone_size: few; j_call: TRBJ2-5; v_call: TRBV18; cdr3_length: 14; d_call: -; cdr3_aa: CASSQIVPQETQYF; cdr3_nt: TGTGCCAGCTCACAAATCGTGCCTCAAGAGACCCAGTACTTC
clone_size: -; j_call: TRBJ2-3; v_call: TRBV7-9; cdr3_length: 13; d_call: -; cdr3_aa: CASSLVAEGTQYF; cdr3_nt: TGTGCCAGCAGCTTAGTGGCGGAAGGTACGCAGTATTTT
clone_size: few; j_call: TRBJ2-2; v_call: TRBV30; cdr3_length: 13; d_call: -; cdr3_aa: CAQTARGTGELFF; cdr3_nt: TGTGCCCAGACGGCCCGAGGCACCGGGGAGCTGTTTTTT
clone_size: -; j_call: TRBJ2-5; v_call: TRBV5-1; cdr3_length: 14; d_call: -; cdr3_aa: CASSLPANGETQYF; cdr3_nt: TGCGCCAGCAGCCTCCCGGCCAACGGGGAGACCCAGTACTTC
clone_size: few; j_call: TRBJ2-2; v_call: TRBV7-8; cdr3_length: 12; d_call: -; cdr3_aa: CASSLTAGELFF; cdr3_nt: TGTGCCAGCAGCTTAACTGCCGGGGAGCTGTTTTTT
clone_size: -; j_call: TRBJ2-2; v_call: TRBV5-1; cdr3_length: 15; d_call: TRBD2; cdr3_aa: CASSFTSGSPGELFF; cdr3_nt: TGCGCCAGCAGCTTTACTAGCGGGAGCCCCGGGGAGCTGTTTTTT
clone_size: -; j_call: TRBJ2-5; v_call: TRBV4-1; cdr3_length: 14; d_call: -; cdr3_aa: CASSQDIIQETQYF; cdr3_nt: TGCGCCAGCAGCCAAGATATCATCCAAGAGACCCAGTACTTC
clone_size: few; j_call: TRBJ1-5; v_call: TRBV7-2; cdr3_length: 14; d_call: TRBD1; cdr3_aa: CASSSGQFNQPQHF; cdr3_nt: TGTGCCAGCAGCTCGGGACAGTTTAATCAGCCCCAGCATTTT
clone_size: once; j_call: TRBJ2-1; v_call: TRBV10-3; cdr3_length: 14; d_call: TRBD2; cdr3_aa: CAISDLGGANEQFF; cdr3_nt: TGTGCCATCAGTGATCTCGGGGGGGCAAATGAGCAGTTCTTC
clone_size: few; j_call: TRBJ2-3; v_call: TRBV5-1; cdr3_length: 18; d_call: TRBD2; cdr3_aa: CASSRGLAGGPNPDTQYF; cdr3_nt: TGCGCCAGCAGCAGAGGACTAGCGGGGGGCCCAAATCCAGATACGCAGTATTTT
clone_size: -; j_call: TRBJ2-6; v_call: TRBV6-5; cdr3_length: 15; d_call: -; cdr3_aa: CASRETGTGANVLTF; cdr3_nt: TGTGCCAGCAGAGAAACAGGGACTGGGGCCAACGTCCTGACTTTC
clone_size: -; j_call: TRBJ2-2; v_call: TRBV9; cdr3_length: 17; d_call: -; cdr3_aa: CASSHLPPPSASGELFF; cdr3_nt: TGTGCCAGCAGCCACCTCCCACCTCCTAGCGCGAGCGGGGAGCTGTTTTTT
clone_size: few; j_call: TRBJ2-1; v_call: TRBV7-9; cdr3_length: 11; d_call: -; cdr3_aa: CASSFRNEQFF; cdr3_nt: TGTGCCAGCAGCTTTAGAAATGAGCAGTTCTTC
clone_size: few; j_call: TRBJ2-3; v_call: TRBV4-3; cdr3_length: 16; d_call: TRBD2; cdr3_aa: CASSQLASGGRDTQYF; cdr3_nt: TGCGCCAGCAGCCAACTAGCTAGCGGGGGGCGAGATACGCAGTATTTT
clone_size: -; j_call: TRBJ2-5; v_call: TRBV5-6; cdr3_length: 13; d_call: -; cdr3_aa: CASSLADAGTQYF; cdr3_nt: TGTGCCAGCAGCTTGGCCGACGCGGGGACCCAGTACTTC
clone_size: -; j_call: TRBJ1-1; v_call: TRBV9; cdr3_length: 15; d_call: -; cdr3_aa: CASSVGSGVLTEAFF; cdr3_nt: TGTGCCAGCAGCGTAGGGAGTGGCGTCCTCACTGAAGCTTTCTTT
clone_size: -; j_call: TRBJ1-1; v_call: TRBV6-6; cdr3_length: 14; d_call: -; cdr3_aa: CASSYGTANTEAFF; cdr3_nt: TGTGCCAGCAGTTACGGAACGGCGAACACTGAAGCTTTCTTT
clone_size: -; j_call: TRBJ2-3; v_call: TRBV7-6; cdr3_length: 16; d_call: TRBD2; cdr3_aa: CASSLGSGGTRGTQYF; cdr3_nt: TGTGCCAGCAGCTTAGGTAGCGGGGGAACAAGGGGTACGCAGTATTTT
clone_size: -; j_call: TRBJ1-5; v_call: TRBV9; cdr3_length: 15; d_call: -; cdr3_aa: CASSVDSAARQPQHF; cdr3_nt: TGTGCCAGCAGCGTAGATTCGGCCGCCCGGCAGCCCCAGCATTTT
clone_size: few; j_call: TRBJ1-5; v_call: TRBV9; cdr3_length: 14; d_call: -; cdr3_aa: CASSVEGGNQPQHF; cdr3_nt: TGTGCCAGCAGCGTTGAGGGGGGCAATCAGCCCCAGCATTTT
clone_size: few; j_call: TRBJ1-6; v_call: TRBV7-2; cdr3_length: 13; d_call: TRBD1; cdr3_aa: CASRTGEGSPLHF; cdr3_nt: TGTGCCAGCAGGACAGGGGAGGGTTCACCCCTCCACTTT
clone_size: -; j_call: TRBJ1-4; v_call: TRBV18; cdr3_length: 13; d_call: -; cdr3_aa: CASSPGANEKLFF; cdr3_nt: TGTGCCAGCTCACCAGGGGCGAATGAAAAACTGTTTTTT
clone_size: few; j_call: TRBJ2-1; v_call: TRBV7-2; cdr3_length: 15; d_call: TRBD2; cdr3_aa: CASIPTSGGYNEQFF; cdr3_nt: TGTGCCAGCATCCCGACTAGCGGGGGATACAATGAGCAGTTCTTC
clone_size: few; j_call: TRBJ1-3; v_call: TRBV10-2; cdr3_length: 12; d_call: -; cdr3_aa: CASMRYGNTIYF; cdr3_nt: TGCGCCAGCATGAGGTACGGAAACACCATATATTTT